The sequence of this TCR beta chain was determined in a study of OX40 agonist ivuxolimab in advanced cancers. This clone occurred once. V lost 3 bases and J 7 bases, leaving 8 bases between the germline ends. CDR3 length: 12 residues. Germline V CDR1 and CDR2: SGHNT, YYREEE (reference sequence). Some clones are missing from TCRdb's copy, which holds only in-frame ones; the method was immunoSEQ multiplex PCR. This table holds roughly 120,000 clones, approximately 92% found once. The sequencing used CD4+ or CD8+ T cells sorted from blood, collected in a trial of the OX40 agonist ivuxolimab. This chain connects TRBV5-4 to TRBJ2-1; D gene ambiguous. The receptor was isolated from an adult with an advanced solid tumor such as melanoma, head and neck, liver or kidney cancer. The chain's CDR3 is CASSSSQNEQFF. The CDR3 DNA is TGTGCCAGCAGCTCCTCGCAGAATGAGCAGTTCTTC.